This T cell receptor (beta chain) emerged from a study of blood T cell repertoires in COVID-19. Study-wide background: PBMCs, B-cell-depleted T cells, or T cells were the source of the cDNA or gDNA that made up the material.

Method: immunoSEQ multiplex PCR; TCRdb's copy keeps in-frame clones and lacks some. Here the sample spans 150,000 to 200,000 clones, more than 70% being singletons. Sequenced input: peripheral blood. The clonotype originates from a man aged 60 to 75 with acute or convalescent COVID-19.

The CDR3, as DNA: TGTGCCAGCAGCGCCCACAGGGGAAGCAATCAGCCCCAGCATTTT. This encodes CASSAHRGSNQPQHF. V usage is TRBV7-2 and J usage is TRBJ1-5; 7 bases match TRBD1. The V gene's germline CDR1 is SGHTA and CDR2 FQGNSA. J lost 1 base, V lost 5 bases, and 5 bases had no gene match. CDR3 size: 15 residues.